Listed below are T cell receptor beta chains from one sample, sequenced in a study of technical replicates of blood from a handful of donors. The method was immunoSEQ multiplex PCR; TCRdb's version includes in-frame clones alone and lacks a portion of them. The sample holds around 69,000 clones, 95% to 97% seen once. The sample comprised T cells isolated from PBMCs. The receptors here all came from a human donor in good health. CDR3s include the opening cysteine and the closing phenylalanine or tryptophan. Each record gives: J gene, V gene, D gene, CDR3 protein, CDR3 DNA. A D gene is named only where the DNA matches it firmly.

>TRBJ2-7|TRBV10-2|TRBD2
CASSWGKGLRRTSNSYEQYF
TGCGCCAGCAGTTGGGGAAAGGGACTCCGGAGGACTAGTAACTCCTACGAGCAGTACTTC
>TRBJ2-5|TRBV7-3|TRBD1
CASSPGGRGTQYF
TGTGCCAGCAGCCCAGGGGGCCGGGGGACCCAGTACTTC
>TRBJ2-4|TRBV4-1|TRBD2
CASSQGRGALAKNIQYF
TGCGCCAGCAGCCAAGGGCGGGGGGCTTTGGCCAAAAACATTCAGTACTTC
>TRBJ2-1|TRBV5-1|TRBD1
CASSWTGTGGTNEQFF
TGCGCCAGCAGCTGGACCGGGACAGGGGGTACCAATGAGCAGTTCTTC
>TRBJ2-2|TRBV11-2|NA
CASSPGWANTGELFF
TGTGCCAGCAGCCCCGGGTGGGCGAACACCGGGGAGCTGTTTTTT
>TRBJ1-4|TRBV27|NA
CASTSWHTNEKLFF
TGTGCCAGCACATCATGGCACACTAATGAAAAACTGTTTTTT
>TRBJ1-5|TRBV4-1|TRBD1
CASSETGASNQPQHF
TGCGCCAGCAGCGAGACAGGGGCGAGCAATCAGCCCCAGCATTTT
>TRBJ1-3|TRBV19|NA
CASSRQDPGNTIYF
TGTGCCAGTAGTCGCCAGGATCCTGGAAACACCATATATTTT
>TRBJ2-2|TRBV22-1|NA
CPGSGTEREDENTGELFF
TGTCCTGGGAGCGGGACGGAAAGGGAGGACGAAAACACCGGGGAGCTGTTTTTT
>TRBJ2-2|TRBV18|TRBD1
CASSPFGTGANTGELFF
TGTGCCAGCTCACCATTCGGGACAGGGGCCAACACCGGGGAGCTGTTTTTT
>TRBJ1-5|TRBV18|NA
CASSLTDDNQPQHF
TGTGCCAGCTCACTGACTGATGACAATCAGCCCCAGCATTTT
>TRBJ2-7|TRBV27|TRBD1
CASSFWDRANGVDEQYF
TGTGCCAGCAGTTTCTGGGACAGGGCCAACGGGGTGGACGAGCAGTACTTC
>TRBJ2-3|TRBV2|NA
CASRRGGTTDTQYF
TGTGCCAGCAGGCGAGGGGGAACCACAGATACGCAGTATTTT
>TRBJ1-2|TRBV5-1|NA
CASSLGGFGYGYTF
TGCGCCAGCAGCTTGGGAGGGTTCGGCTATGGCTACACCTTC
>TRBJ1-1|TRBV6-6|NA
CASSYSADYSPEAFF
TGTGCCAGCAGTTACTCGGCGGACTACTCACCTGAAGCTTTCTTT
>TRBJ1-1|TRBV30|NA
CAWNAAEGDRTEAFF
TGTGCCTGGAATGCCGCGGAAGGGGATCGTACTGAAGCTTTCTTT